Presented here are 30 T cell receptor beta chains from one specimen sequenced in a study of T-cell reconstitution after alpha-beta-depleted transplantation in children. A TCRbeta library incorporating unique molecular identifiers was prepared. MiXCR was run by TCRdb on the PCR reads, yielding one entry per CDR3 protein. The sample yields about 340,000 distinct CDR3 sequences, 15% to 20% seen once. The sample here was PBMCs, mostly from graft donor cells, taken 360 days after TCRalphabeta/CD19-depleted stem cell transplant. The receptors stem from a male patient between 2 and 10 years old who had a stem cell transplant for acute lymphoblastic leukemia, so the T cells may come from the graft donor.

The gene calls are TRBV18 and TRBJ1-5, with 9 bases matching TRBD1. The germline gives CDR1 KGHSH, CDR2 LQKENI. The CDR3 is made up of 16 amino acids. The V and J ends lost 1 base and 7 bases, in that order; junction bases with no gene match: 8. The DNA of the CDR3 is TGTGCCAGCTCACCACTTGGGACAGGGTCATGGCAGCCCCAGCATTTT. This codes for CASSPLGTGSWQPQHF.

This clonotype was found a few times. The chain links TRBV12-3 or TRBV12-4 to TRBJ1-1; D remains unclear. CDR3 length equals 15 residues. The V and J ends lost 2 bases and 4 bases respectively, with 14 bases between them. In DNA form, the CDR3 reads TGTGCCAGCAGTTTACCCCGGGTCCCCCGCACTGAAGCTTTCTTT. It encodes CASSLPRVPRTEAFF.

The rearrangement links TRBV20-1 to TRBJ2-1; no firm D call. There are 10 residues in the CDR3. CDR1 and CDR2 from the germline V gene are DFQATT and SNEGSKA (reference sequence). Trimming left V 3 bases short and J 11 bases short, with 8 bases between. The CDR3 bases are TGCAGTGCTAGTTTAGCTAAGCAGTTCTTC. It codes for CSASLAKQFF.

This clonotype was recorded a few times. The V call is TRBV30, the J call TRBJ2-1, with a possible D match to TRBD2 (6 bases). This CDR3 has 13 residues. Germline V CDR1 and CDR2: GTSNPN, SVGIG (reference sequence). V lost 3 bases, J lost 5 bases, and 11 bases lay in between. DNA for the CDR3: TGTGCCTGGAGACGCGGGGAAAACAATGAGCAGTTCTTC. Protein sequence: CAWRRGENNEQFF. Combining the CDR3 with reference TRBV30 and TRBJ2-1 gives the whole variable domain SQTIHQWPATLVQPVGSPLSLECTVEGTSNPNLYWYRQAAGRGLQLLFYSVGIGQISSEVPQNLSASRPQDRQFILSSKKLLLSDSGFYLCAWRRGENNEQFFGPGTRLTVL.

This clonotype was seen only a few times. The V and J genes are TRBV9 and TRBJ2-3; D is possibly TRBD1 or TRBD2 (5 bases each). With 3 bases removed from V and 0 bases from J, the gap between germline ends came to 11 bases. Germline assignment: CDR1 SGDLS and CDR2 YYNGEE. This CDR3 region has 15 residues. The CDR3 DNA reads TGTGCCAGCAGCGCCGGGACGGTAAGCACAGATACGCAGTATTTT. It specifies CASSAGTVSTDTQYF.

This clonotype has only a few counts. The rearrangement joins TRBV5-1 to TRBJ2-2; D remains ambiguous. The CDR3 has 12 amino acids. Between the trimmed V and J ends, which lost 6 bases and 7 bases, there was a span of 10 bases. CDR1 SGHRS and CDR2 YFSETQ come from the germline V gene. CDR3 amino acids: CASNRPHGELFF. The CDR3 region has the DNA TGCGCCAGCAACAGACCTCACGGGGAGCTGTTTTTT.

The CDR3 region has the DNA TGCGCCAGCAGCTTGGAGGGACGATATAATTCACCCCTCCACTTT. Translation gives CASSLEGRYNSPLHF. V gene TRBV5-1 combines with J gene TRBJ1-6; possible D gene TRBD1, 5 bases. Looked up from germline, CDR1 is SGHRS and CDR2 is YFSETQ. CDR3 length: 15 amino acids. The ends were cut back, 0 bases at V and 4 bases at J, with 8 bases in the middle.

The CDR3 region has the DNA TGTGCCAGCATCGGATACTCTTCGAACACCGGGGAGCTGTTTTTT. Translating gives CASIGYSSNTGELFF. The chain recombines TRBV27 with TRBJ2-2; D not resolved. CDR3 length: 15 residues. V shed 7 bases and J shed 0 bases, with 12 bases lying between them. Germline values: CDR1 MNHEY, CDR2 SMNVEV (reference sequence).

The chain uses TRBV9 and TRBJ1-6; no clear D. Germline V lookup: CDR1 SGDLS, CDR2 YYNGEE. The V end was cut by 5 bases, the J end by 9 bases, with 18 bases between. The CDR3 spans 15 residues. In DNA, the CDR3 is TGTGCCAGCAGTTCTGGGGTGGTAAAAGGTTCACCCCTCCACTTT. Translation: CASSSGVVKGSPLHF.

This clonotype was detected a few times. The chain recombines TRBV20-1 with TRBJ2-7, with D unresolved. This CDR3 has 13 residues. The germline V and J ends were trimmed by 0 bases and 4 bases, with 10 bases remaining between them. From germline, CDR1 is DFQATT and CDR2 SNEGSKA (reference sequence). CDR3 nucleotides: TGCAGTGCTAGAGATCGGGTAGATTACGAGCAGTACTTC. This codes for CSARDRVDYEQYF.

This rearrangement joins TRBV6-2 or TRBV6-3 to TRBJ2-1; D is uncertain. V gave up 0 bases and J gave up 6 bases, with 15 bases separating them. Per the germline V gene, CDR1 is MNHEY and CDR2 is SVGEGT. This CDR3 comprises 16 residues. CDR3 region: CASSYSVLIVTNEQFF. The CDR3 DNA reads TGTGCCAGCAGTTACTCGGTCCTGATAGTAACCAATGAGCAGTTCTTC.

V is TRBV7-9 and J is TRBJ1-2; no clear D. The CDR3 spans 13 residues. The V end lost 3 bases, the J end lost 2 bases, and 7 bases lay between the germline ends. CDR1 and CDR2 (germline): SEHNR, FQNEAQ (reference sequence). The CDR3, as DNA: TGTGCCAGCAGCTTCCGAGAGAACTATGGCTACACCTTC. It encodes CASSFRENYGYTF.

The table lists this clonotype with many counts. J is TRBJ2-2 and V is TRBV5-4; 7 bases agree with TRBD1. Per germline, CDR1 SGHNT and CDR2 YYREEE (reference sequence). V shed 1 base and J 4 bases; nucleotides not matched to a gene: 4. The CDR3 is 15 amino acids. The CDR3 DNA is TGTGCCAGCAGCTTGACAGGGGAATTCACCGGGGAGCTGTTTTTT. It translates to CASSLTGEFTGELFF.

This clonotype occurred many times. The CDR3, as DNA: TGCGCCAGCAGCCCCCCCAGGAGCTCCTACGAGCAGTACTTC. It encodes CASSPPRSSYEQYF. V gene TRBV5-1 combines with J gene TRBJ2-7, with D hard to call. The CDR3 is 14 residues long. Trimming pared 4 bases from V and 0 bases from J, leaving 11 bases between. CDR1 SGHRS and CDR2 YFSETQ come from the germline V gene.

The rearrangement uses TRBV9 and TRBJ1-3, with D unresolved. Trimming took 0 bases from V and 0 from J, leaving 7 bases between them. CDR3 length equals 15 residues. Germline V gives CDR1 SGDLS, CDR2 YYNGEE. The CDR3, as DNA: TGTGCCAGCAGCGTAGAAGGTCTCTCTGGAAACACCATATATTTT. Its protein is CASSVEGLSGNTIYF.

The sample holds a few counts of this clonotype. The chain uses TRBV25-1 and TRBJ2-5; TRBD1 agrees at 10 bases. The length of the CDR3 is 16 residues. CDR1 and CDR2 from the germline V gene are MGHDK and SYGVNS. V trimming: 3 bases; J trimming: 5 bases; junction bases outside the gene matches: 9. CDR3 in amino acids: CASSDYYGQGEETQYF. As DNA, the CDR3 is TGTGCCAGCAGTGACTACTACGGACAGGGGGAGGAGACCCAGTACTTC.

This clonotype was found a few times. The chain joins TRBV29-1 to TRBJ2-7, with a weak D call TRBD2 (5 bases). The CDR3 extends over 13 amino acids. In germline, CDR1 is SQVTM, CDR2 ANQGSEA. Trimming pared 6 bases from V and 6 bases from J, leaving 18 bases between. This CDR3 is CSVFRGGGVEQYF. DNA for the CDR3: TGCAGCGTCTTTCGTGGTGGAGGTGTCGAGCAGTACTTC.

This clonotype was found many times. The rearrangement links TRBV20-1 to TRBJ2-1, with 12 bases matching TRBD2. Germline CDR1 reads DFQATT; CDR2 reads SNEGSKA (reference sequence). The CDR3 contains 14 residues. The V gene end was trimmed by 6 bases and the J gene end by 6 bases; junction bases not matched to a gene: 6. The CDR3 region is CSARRLAGVNEQFF. DNA of the CDR3: TGCAGTGCCAGGCGACTAGCGGGAGTCAATGAGCAGTTCTTC.

The gene calls are TRBV7-3 and TRBJ2-1; 7 nucleotides align to TRBD2. CDR1 is SGHTA, CDR2 FQGTGA, per germline. With 9 bases clipped from V and 4 bases from J, the junction kept 18 bases outside the gene matches. There are 17 residues in the CDR3. The CDR3 sequence is CARDPRGLRLPYNEQFF. CDR3 DNA: TGTGCCAGAGACCCCCGGGGACTACGGCTTCCTTACAATGAGCAGTTCTTC.

This clonotype occurred many times. The chain uses TRBV28 and TRBJ2-7; D remains unclear. In germline, CDR1 is MDHEN, CDR2 SYDVKM. This CDR3 contains 11 residues. V was pared by 2 bases and J by 7 bases, with 6 bases between. This CDR3 is CASSLLREQYF. CDR3 DNA sequence: TGTGCCAGCAGTTTACTTCGGGAGCAGTACTTC.

This clonotype was counted only a few times. The genes are TRBV5-1 and TRBJ1-2; 7 positions agree with TRBD1. The CDR3 has 14 residues. Trimming took 3 bases from V and 5 from J; bases not matched to a gene: 7. Germline V gives CDR1 SGHRS, CDR2 YFSETQ. The CDR3 is CASSSVGGGYGYTF. The CDR3 nucleotides read TGCGCCAGCAGCTCCGTAGGGGGCGGGTATGGCTACACCTTC. Complete variable domain (other parts from reference TRBV5-1 and TRBJ1-2): KAGVTQTPRYLIKTRGQQVTLSCSPISGHRSVSWYQQTPGQGLQFLFEYFSETQRNKGNFPGRFSGRQFSNSRSEMNVSTLELGDSALYLCASSSVGGGYGYTFGSGTRLTVV.

In this sample, this clonotype turned up many times. This rearrangement joins TRBV10-2 to TRBJ2-1, with D hard to call. With 6 bases removed from V and 0 bases from J, the gap between germline ends came to 15 bases. Germline assignment: CDR1 WSHSY and CDR2 SAAADI. The CDR3 contains 16 residues. The chain's CDR3 is CASRSGLGSSYNEQFF. CDR3 bases: TGCGCCAGCAGGTCCGGGCTGGGAAGCTCCTACAATGAGCAGTTCTTC.

The gene calls are TRBV12-3 or TRBV12-4 and TRBJ1-1, with unresolved D. The CDR3 has 13 amino acids. Deletions cut 7 bases from V and 1 base from J, with 10 bases between. CDR3 DNA: TGTGCCAGCACTGTGGGCAGGAACACTGAAGCTTTCTTT. Translation gives CASTVGRNTEAFF.

This clonotype occurred many times. This chain links TRBV20-1 with TRBJ2-7; TRBD1 might be the D (6 bases). Trimming shortened V by 1 base and J by 7 bases, and 11 bases separated the two germline ends. The CDR3 totals 12 residues. Germline V gene sequence: CDR1 DFQATT, CDR2 SNEGSKA (reference sequence). CDR3 DNA: TGCAGTGCTAGAGTTGGAGACAGGGAGCAGTACTTC. Protein: CSARVGDREQYF.

There are a few counts of this clonotype. This chain joins TRBV5-6 and TRBJ2-2; TRBD2 matches 8 bases. The CDR3 has 16 residues. The V gene's germline CDR1 is SGHDT and CDR2 YYEEEE. The ends lost 3 bases at V and 2 bases at J; junction bases unmatched: 6. Here the CDR3 DNA reads TGTGCCAGCAGCTGGAGACTAGCGACCAACACCGGGGAGCTGTTTTTT. This sequence encodes CASSWRLATNTGELFF. Based on the CDR3 plus reference TRBV5-6 and TRBJ2-2, the full variable domain is DAGVTQSPTHLIKTRGQQVTLRCSPKSGHDTVSWYQQALGQGPQFIFQYYEEEERQRGNFPDRFSGHQFPNYSSELNVNALLLGDSALYLCASSWRLATNTGELFFGEGSRLTVL.

This clonotype was detected only a few times. The chain is built from TRBV7-8 and TRBJ1-2, with 7 bases identical to TRBD1. Trimming cost V 6 bases and J 8 bases; bases outside gene matches: 12. The CDR3 length is 14 residues. Germline lookup yields CDR1 SGHVS and CDR2 FQNEAQ. The CDR3, as DNA: TGTGCCAGCAGGGCAGGGGGACAGTTGTCGGGCTACACCTTC. Translation: CASRAGGQLSGYTF. The full variable domain, with the rest looked up from reference TRBV7-8 and TRBJ1-2, is GAGVSQSPRYKVAKRGQDVALRCDPISGHVSLFWYQQALGQGPEFLTYFQNEAQLDKSGLPSDRFFAERPEGSVSTLKIQRTQQEDSAVYLCASRAGGQLSGYTFGSGTRLTVV.

The chain has TRBV7-9 and TRBJ1-6; D may be TRBD1 (6 bases). This CDR3 comprises 16 residues. V dropped 2 bases and J dropped 7 bases, with 15 bases sitting between them. Germline V CDR1 and CDR2: SEHNR, FQNEAQ (reference sequence). DNA of the CDR3: TGTGCCAGCAGCTTACTACAGGGTCAAGGAAATTCACCCCTCCACTTT. Translating gives CASSLLQGQGNSPLHF. The complete variable domain, with remaining parts taken from reference TRBV7-9 and TRBJ1-6, reads DTGVSQNPRHKITKRGQNVTFRCDPISEHNRLYWYRQTLGQGPEFLTYFQNEAQLEKSRLLSDRFSAERPKGSFSTLEIQRTEQGDSAMYLCASSLLQGQGNSPLHFGNGTRLTVT.

The chain uses TRBV9 and TRBJ2-6, with TRBD1 matching over 10 bases. Per the germline V gene, CDR1 is SGDLS and CDR2 is YYNGEE. The CDR3 is 19 amino acids. With 2 bases clipped from V and 1 base from J, the junction kept 9 bases outside the gene matches. Here the CDR3 reads CASSVGTGASRSGANVLTF. CDR3 bases: TGTGCCAGCAGCGTGGGGACAGGGGCCTCGAGGTCTGGGGCCAACGTCCTGACTTTC.

This clonotype was counted many times. The chain couples TRBV4-3 to TRBJ1-1; no definite D call. The V gene lost 8 bases and the J gene lost 3 bases, with 13 bases spanning the gap. CDR3 length: 13 amino acids. Looked up from germline, CDR1 is LGHNA and CDR2 is YSLEER. CDR3 DNA: TGCGCCAGCCGTACTGGGAGGGACACTGAAGCTTTCTTT. Encoded protein: CASRTGRDTEAFF.

This chain uses TRBV5-1 with TRBJ2-2; TRBD1 matches 7 bases. V was clipped by 4 bases and J by 5 bases; unmatched bases: 11. Germline CDR1 and CDR2: SGHRS and YFSETQ. The CDR3 covers 16 residues. CDR3 DNA: TGCGCCAGCAGCCCGATACGGGACAGCGTGACCGGGGAGCTGTTTTTT. It specifies CASSPIRDSVTGELFF.